This T cell receptor beta chain was sequenced during a study of Ad26.COV2.S vaccination and SARS-CoV-2 variants. Sequencing was performed with immunoSEQ multiplex PCR; in TCRdb, only in-frame clones are kept and a portion is missing. The sample consists of a few hundred thousand clones, around 91% of them appearing once. The CDR3 loop spans 13 amino acids. Trimming shortened V by 4 bases and J by 3 bases, and 9 bases separated the two germline ends. Germline loops: CDR1 SEHNR, CDR2 FQNEAQ (reference sequence). The treatment here: roughly 20 received Ad26.COV2.S at low or high dose, single or two shots; roughly five received placebo; per-sample allocation not given. Sampling occurred on day 63 after the first vaccine or placebo injection. An Ad26 vector carrying the Wuhan-strain SARS-CoV-2 spike served as the vaccine.

V is TRBV7-9 and J is TRBJ1-2; D perhaps matches TRBD1 (6 bases). The sequence was obtained from a person between 18 and 59 years old who received the Ad26.COV2.S COVID-19 vaccine or a placebo. The sequenced sample was peripheral blood, obtained in a trial of Ad26.COV2.S vaccine versus placebo. The CDR3 region has the DNA TGTGCCAGCAGCTGGGCAGGGGACTATGGCTACACCTTC. Translated: CASSWAGDYGYTF.